This T cell receptor beta chain was sequenced in a study of post-analysis software for immune sequencing data. Study summary: The patients showed relapsing-remitting, secondary progressive and progressive-relapsing multiple sclerosis courses.

As for this clonotype: What it binds is not known.

There are 13 residues in the CDR3. From germline, CDR1 is SGHRS and CDR2 YFSETQ. The germline V and J ends were trimmed by 0 bases and 9 bases, with 10 bases remaining between them. Broader study findings: When patients were compared with controls, roughly five TRBV segments were more frequent, TRBV5-6, TRBV5-1 and TRBV20-1 among them. Clustering by F measure revealed strong co-clustering among samples prepared together in one batch. Controls' normalized Chao1 diversity significantly exceeded that of multiple sclerosis patients.

Tagging with unique molecular identifiers was a feature of the TCR beta cDNA libraries. It was from about 0.98 to 11 million T cells that some 500,000 cDNA molecules came. TCRdb independently ran MiXCR on the PCR reads; one entry per CDR3 protein. Of roughly 800,000 distinct CDR3 sequences listed, 53% are singletons. Sample: blood. This chain connects TRBV5-1 to TRBJ2-1; possibly TRBD1 or TRBD2 for D (6 bases each). The source of this sequence is a girl aged 5-17 years with multiple sclerosis. CDR3 coding DNA: TGCGCCAGCAGCTTGGTGGGGGGCGTTGAGCAGTTCTTC. Protein sequence: CASSLVGGVEQFF. Supplemented by reference TRBV5-1 and TRBJ2-1, the full variable domain reads KAGVTQTPRYLIKTRGQQVTLSCSPISGHRSVSWYQQTPGQGLQFLFEYFSETQRNKGNFPGRFSGRQFSNSRSEMNVSTLELGDSALYLCASSLVGGVEQFFGPGTRLTVL.